This TCR beta chain was recovered during a study of blood T cells in healthy people across ages. Whole-study results and caveats: Per-million-T-cell TCR beta diversity fell roughly linearly with age.

Note on this clonotype: Its antigen is not known.

The CDR3 has 14 amino acids. Germline V gene lookup returns CDR1 SGHTA and CDR2 FQGNSA. Then a second PCR, running roughly 7 to 11 cycles, was carried out with a sample-barcoded 5' primer and a J-beta primer mix. Researchers report that a template-switch adaptor with 12 random nucleotides tagged each cDNA molecule. One entry per CDR3 protein, called by TCRdb with MiXCR from the 5' RACE reads. The data hold about 1.4 million distinct CDR3 sequences, with approximately 59% observed a single time. This chain links TRBV7-2 with TRBJ2-4; 9 bases match TRBD2. The DNA matches TRBJ2-7 better at its end, which makes the J call doubtful. The sequenced material came from blood. The receptor was isolated from a man between 18 and 35 years old in good health. The CDR3 spells CATTGLAITYEQYF. CDR3 nucleotides: TGTGCCACCACCGGACTAGCGATCACCTACGAGCAGTACTTC.